Each of the 18 T cell receptor beta chains below was sequenced from the same sample in a study of cytomegalovirus exposure and HLA in healthy donors. PCR primers comprised 60 Vbeta and 13 Jbeta primers. Here immunoSEQ multiplex PCR was the method, and the copy in TCRdb shows in-frame clones only, minus some. The data show about 170,000 clones, roughly four fifths seen once. The sample taken for sequencing was PBMCs. The receptors stem from a female donor in good health and CMV-seronegative.

The chain carries TRBV6-6 and TRBJ1-6; possibly TRBD1 for D (5 bases). The CDR3 covers 16 residues. CDR1 is MNHNY, CDR2 SVGAGI, per germline (reference sequence). The V end lost 1 base, the J end lost 7 bases, and 14 bases lay between the germline ends. The CDR3 is CASSYLESGRNSPLHF. The CDR3 DNA is TGTGCCAGCAGTTACTTAGAGTCAGGGCGAAATTCACCCCTCCACTTT.

The gene calls are TRBV11-2 and TRBJ1-3, with TRBD1 identical over 7 bases. Germline V gene sequence: CDR1 SGHAT, CDR2 FQNNGV. CDR3 length: 15 amino acids. The V gene end was trimmed by 5 bases and the J gene end by 2 bases; junction bases not matched to a gene: 6. The CDR3 sequence: CASSPQGVTGNTIYF. CDR3 coding DNA: TGTGCCAGCAGCCCGCAGGGGGTCACTGGAAACACCATATATTTT.

This rearrangement joins TRBV4-3 to TRBJ2-7, with TRBD2 matching over 7 bases. The CDR3 contains 15 residues. In germline, CDR1 is LGHNA, CDR2 YSLEER. Trimming cost V 3 bases and J 0 bases; bases outside gene matches: 5. The CDR3 region has the DNA TGCGCCAGCAGCCAGGGCGGACTAGACTCCTACGAGCAGTACTTC. Amino acid sequence: CASSQGGLDSYEQYF.

This clone was recorded only once. V is TRBV10-1 and J is TRBJ2-5; tentative D call: TRBD2 (5 bases). The J call may be in error: the DNA end matches TRBJ2-7 better. Germline V lookup: CDR1 WNHNN, CDR2 SYGVQD (reference sequence). This CDR3 has 13 residues. The CDR3 loop is CASSKTRKYEQYF. CDR3 bases: TGCGCCAGTTCTAAAACTAGAAAATACGAGCAGTACTTC.

The CDR3 region is CASSQDTRGASSYEQYF. CDR3 nucleotides: TGTGCCAGCAGCCAAGATACACGGGGGGCTTCGTCCTACGAGCAGTACTTC. J is TRBJ2-7 and V is TRBV4-2; D possibly corresponds to TRBD2 (7 bases). CDR1 is LGHNA and CDR2 is YNFKEQ in the germline V gene. V was shortened by 0 bases and J by 1 base, with 16 bases between the two germline ends. The CDR3 runs 17 residues.

This clone was seen more than once but under ten times. The J gene is TRBJ2-3, the V gene TRBV27; possible D gene TRBD1, 6 bases. CDR1 MNHEY and CDR2 SMNVEV come from the germline V gene (reference sequence). Between the trimmed V and J ends, which lost 6 bases and 4 bases, there was a span of 17 bases. This CDR3 is 15 amino acids long. CDR3 residues: CASSAGTTNADTQYF. CDR3 nucleotides: TGTGCCAGCAGCGCCGGGACAACGAACGCAGATACGCAGTATTTT.

This chain joins TRBV30 and TRBJ1-6, with 9 bases aligning to TRBD1. Losses at the gene ends were 4 bases for V and 3 bases for J; bases not matched to a gene: 1. CDR3 length equals 14 residues. From germline, CDR1 is GTSNPN and CDR2 SVGIG (reference sequence). Written as DNA, the CDR3 is TGTGCCTGGAAGGGACAGGGCTATAATTCACCCCTCCACTTT. Protein sequence: CAWKGQGYNSPLHF. The entire variable domain, with the rest obtained from reference TRBV30 and TRBJ1-6, is as follows: SQTIHQWPATLVQPVGSPLSLECTVEGTSNPNLYWYRQAAGRGLQLLFYSVGIGQISSEVPQNLSASRPQDRQFILSSKKLLLSDSGFYLCAWKGQGYNSPLHFGNGTRLTVT.

This rearrangement joins TRBV10-3 to TRBJ2-3; 8 bases align to TRBD2. The CDR3 is 15 residues long. Germline CDR1 and CDR2: ENHRY and SYGVKD. Germline trimming cut 3 bases from V and 2 bases from J; bases unmatched to any gene: 4. CDR3 amino acids: CAISDRGGITDTQYF. The DNA for the CDR3 is TGTGCCATCAGTGATCGGGGGGGTATCACAGATACGCAGTATTTT.

The gene calls are TRBV9 and TRBJ2-7, with 9 bases lining up with TRBD1. The CDR3 loop spans 15 amino acids. Germline V CDR1 and CDR2: SGDLS, YYNGEE. J gave up 2 bases and V 0 bases, and 3 bases lay outside the gene matches. CDR3 sequence: CASSVVGDRAYEQYF. DNA for the CDR3: TGTGCCAGCAGCGTAGTAGGGGACAGGGCCTACGAGCAGTACTTC.

J is TRBJ1-4 and V is TRBV18; weak D call: TRBD1 (5 bases). This CDR3 region has 15 residues. V was cut by 5 bases and J by 3 bases, with 13 bases left in between. CDR1 KGHSH and CDR2 LQKENI come from the germline V gene. CDR3 sequence reads: CASSASGTSNEKLFF. The CDR3 DNA is TGTGCCAGCTCAGCCTCCGGGACTTCTAATGAAAAACTGTTTTTT.

The rearrangement uses TRBV7-2 and TRBJ2-3; a possible D gene is TRBD2 (7 bases). The ends were cut back, 0 bases at V and 9 bases at J, with 22 bases in the middle. CDR3 length: 17 residues. The germline V gene encodes CDR1 SGHTA and CDR2 FQGNSA. This CDR3 is CASSLARRGRGARTQYF. The DNA for the CDR3 is TGTGCCAGCAGCTTAGCGCGGCGGGGGAGGGGGGCCCGGACGCAGTATTTT.

V usage is TRBV6-6 and J usage is TRBJ1-2; D may be TRBD1 (5 bases). Trimming cost V 5 bases and J 2 bases, with 12 bases left between them. Germline V gene data show CDR1 as MNHNY and CDR2 as SVGAGI (reference sequence). This CDR3 is 14 amino acids long. CDR3 DNA: TGTGCCAGCAGTCAGGGTCGGGGGAACTATGGCTACACCTTC. Its protein is CASSQGRGNYGYTF.

This clone showed up just once. The V call is TRBV30, the J call TRBJ1-2, with 9 bases identical to TRBD1. V shed 1 base, J shed 8 bases, and the junction held 20 bases outside the gene matches. The CDR3 is made up of 18 amino acids. The V gene's germline CDR1 is GTSNPN and CDR2 SVGIG (reference sequence). CDR3 in amino acids: CAWSGRGDLGTGTFGYTF. DNA of the CDR3: TGTGCCTGGAGTGGGAGAGGTGACCTAGGGACAGGGACGTTCGGCTACACCTTC.

The sample holds one count of this clone. The gene calls are TRBV9 and TRBJ1-2; no clear D gene. Germline assignment: CDR1 SGDLS and CDR2 YYNGEE. V was trimmed by 0 bases and J by 8 bases, leaving 14 bases between them. The CDR3 is made up of 14 amino acids. The CDR3 bases are TGTGCCAGCAGCGTAGATCGAGGGAGGAGCGGCTACACCTTC. Translating gives CASSVDRGRSGYTF.

The rearrangement uses TRBV19 and TRBJ1-5; no definite D call. From germline, CDR1 is LNHDA and CDR2 SQIVND (reference sequence). V was trimmed by 0 bases and J by 0 bases, leaving 15 bases between them. The CDR3 is 18 residues long. CDR3 in amino acids: CASSIERGRAYSNQPQHF. CDR3 bases: TGTGCCAGTAGTATAGAAAGAGGGAGGGCTTATAGCAATCAGCCCCAGCATTTT.

There are a few counts of this clone. The rearrangement uses TRBV13 and TRBJ2-3; 11 nucleotides match TRBD2. Germline CDR1 reads PRHDT; CDR2 reads FYEKMQ (reference sequence). The length of the CDR3 is 18 residues. V lost 0 bases to trimming and J lost 2 bases; unmatched junction nucleotides: 7. CDR3 region: CASSLGLAGGPYTDTQYF. Here the CDR3 DNA reads TGTGCCAGCAGCTTAGGTCTAGCGGGGGGCCCCTACACAGATACGCAGTATTTT. The complete variable domain, with remaining parts taken from reference TRBV13 and TRBJ2-3, reads AAGVIQSPRHLIKEKRETATLKCYPIPRHDTVYWYQQGPGQDPQFLISFYEKMQSDKGSIPDRFSAQQFSDYHSELNMSSLELGDSALYFCASSLGLAGGPYTDTQYFGPGTRLTVL.

The chain carries TRBV25-1 and TRBJ1-6; tentative D call: TRBD1 (5 bases). CDR1 and CDR2 from the germline V gene are MGHDK and SYGVNS. This CDR3 has 13 amino acids. Trimming left V 2 bases short and J 7 bases short, with 6 bases between. CDR3 DNA sequence: TGTGCCAGCAGTGAACAGGGCAATTCACCCCTCCACTTT. Its translation: CASSEQGNSPLHF.

The chain recombines TRBV20-1 with TRBJ2-5; D remains unclear. Germline V lookup: CDR1 DFQATT, CDR2 SNEGSKA (reference sequence). The CDR3 runs to 10 residues. Trimming pared 6 bases from V and 1 base from J, leaving 3 bases between. The CDR3 loop reads CSALQETQYF. CDR3 DNA sequence: TGCAGTGCCCTCCAAGAGACCCAGTACTTC.